Detailed here is one TCR beta chain. The sample originates from a study of blood T cell repertoires in COVID-19. The wider study: Nucleic acid was either cDNA or gDNA, and it came from T cells, B-cell-depleted T cells, or PBMCs.

The CDR3 has 17 residues. The ends lost 2 bases at V and 2 bases at J; junction bases unmatched: 7. Looked up from germline, CDR1 is MNHNS and CDR2 is SASEGT. The table came from immunoSEQ multiplex PCR; TCRdb's copy has only in-frame clones and leaves some out. In the table there are about 220,000 clones, about four fifths of which are singletons. The sample taken for sequencing was PBMCs or T cells enriched from blood (not recorded which). This clonotype originated in a woman aged 60 to 75 who had recovered from COVID-19. The rearrangement links TRBV6-1 to TRBJ1-5; 9 bases align to TRBD1. The CDR3 sequence is CASSELTGGWGNQPQHF. The CDR3 DNA is TGTGCCAGCAGTGAATTGACAGGGGGATGGGGCAATCAGCCCCAGCATTTT.